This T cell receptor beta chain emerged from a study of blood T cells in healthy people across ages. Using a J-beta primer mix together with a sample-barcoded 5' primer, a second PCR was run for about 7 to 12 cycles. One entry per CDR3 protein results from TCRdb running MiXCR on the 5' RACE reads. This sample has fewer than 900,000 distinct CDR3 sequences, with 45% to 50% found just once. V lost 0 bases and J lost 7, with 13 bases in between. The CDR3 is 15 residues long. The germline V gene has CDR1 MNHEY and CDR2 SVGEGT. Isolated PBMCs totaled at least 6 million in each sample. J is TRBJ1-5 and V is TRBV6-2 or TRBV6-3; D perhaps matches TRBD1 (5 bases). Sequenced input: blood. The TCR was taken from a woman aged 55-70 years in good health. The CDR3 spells CASSYSNRLCQPQHF. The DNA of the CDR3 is TGTGCCAGCAGTTACTCGAACAGGTTGTGCCAGCCCCAGCATTTT.